This entry describes one T cell receptor beta chain. V was pared by 5 bases and J by 5 bases, with 5 bases of the junction left unmatched. The CDR3 covers 13 residues. The sample is drawn from a study of blood T cell repertoires in COVID-19. As originally analysed: Estimated nucleated cell counts came from reference gene primer amplification. Repertoires were generated with immunoSEQ multiplex PCR, while TCRdb's copy carries only in-frame clones and drops some. For V, J and clone size, that table is used; D and trimming come from the DNA. The sample lists approximately 65,000 clones, less than 80% seen once, with around a sixth in the top ten.

Sequenced material: peripheral blood. V is TRBV12-3 or TRBV12-4 and J is TRBJ1-1; 7 bases agree with TRBD1. This receptor was identified in a man in his sixties with acute or convalescent COVID-19. The CDR3 bases are TGTGCCAGCAGTCGACAGGGTCAAACTGAAGCTTTCTTT. Its translation is CASSRQGQTEAFF.